This entry concerns a single TCR beta chain. The sample originates from a study of blood T cell repertoires in COVID-19. The overall study: COVID-19 samples, acute and convalescent, were from the United States, Italy and Spain. T cells, B-cell-depleted T cells, or PBMCs supplied cDNA or gDNA.

The authors' processing: For nucleated cells, counts were estimated from reference gene primer amplification. The repertoire was sequenced with immunoSEQ multiplex PCR; TCRdb's copy has only in-frame clones and lacks some. The V and J calls and clone size come from that table; D and trimming were worked out from the DNA. The sample records a few hundred thousand clones, roughly 89% being singletons. J lost 4 bases, V lost 6 bases, and 8 bases had no gene match. The CDR3 totals 15 residues. Per the germline V gene, CDR1 is MNHEY and CDR2 is SVGEGT. The clonotype was recovered from a man aged 25 to 45 with acute or convalescent COVID-19. The sample taken for sequencing was peripheral blood. The chain uses TRBV6-2 or TRBV6-3 and TRBJ2-2; 7 bases match TRBD1. For the CDR3, the DNA is TGTGCCAGCAGCAAAGGGGGCGCAGGCACCGGGGAGCTGTTTTTT. This codes for CASSKGGAGTGELFF.